The following is a TCR beta chain sequence with its context. The antigen remains unidentified. V gave up 0 bases and J gave up 7 bases, with 22 bases separating them. The CDR3 covers 17 residues. Germline V gene sequence: CDR1 LGHNA, CDR2 YNFKEQ. As for time point: week 35, safety follow-up. Every vaccine dose comprised 300 ug of mutant IDH1 20-mer peptide plus topical imiquimod. The data stem from a study of a mutant IDH1 vaccine in newly diagnosed glioma. Clones were sequenced by immunoSEQ multiplex PCR, and TCRdb holds only the in-frame ones, with some missing. Altogether roughly 60,000 clones are present, about four fifths being singletons, with the ten largest covering 5% to 7%.

This chain links TRBV4-2 with TRBJ2-7, with a possible D match to TRBD2 (6 bases). The source was PBMCs, collected from a glioma patient whose treatment included an IDH1 peptide vaccine. The receptor was derived from a man in his forties or fifties with glioma. The CDR3 protein is CASSQDLAGTFFWEQYF. CDR3 coding DNA: TGTGCCAGCAGCCAAGATTTGGCGGGGACCTTCTTTTGGGAGCAGTACTTC.